This T cell receptor beta chain was observed in a study of OX40 agonist ivuxolimab in advanced cancers. About the research overall: From roughly 20 to 85 years was the age range, with a mean of roughly 59 years, and roughly 83% were male.

The germline V gene has CDR1 SGHRS and CDR2 YFSETQ. The CDR3 consists of 15 residues. Trimming cost V 3 bases and J 5 bases, with 17 bases left between them. The data were produced by immunoSEQ multiplex PCR, yet TCRdb's version contains in-frame clones alone and is incomplete. The repertoire consists of some 50,000 clones, with around four fifths occurring once and the leading ten covering roughly 0.69%. The rearrangement links TRBV5-1 to TRBJ2-5; D gene uncertain. The material sequenced was CD4+ or CD8+ T cells sorted from blood, taken in a trial of the OX40 agonist ivuxolimab. The origin of this receptor is an adult with an advanced solid tumor such as melanoma, head and neck, liver or kidney cancer. CDR3 region: CASSSGWARGETQYF. DNA for the CDR3: TGCGCCAGCAGCTCCGGGTGGGCCCGTGGGGAGACCCAGTACTTC.